This T cell receptor (beta chain) was sequenced for a study of shared clonotypes between healthy human individuals. Study outcomes and limitations: Only blood was sampled, and tissue TCR repertoires likely differ from blood ones. What rarefaction showed was incomplete sorted-subset sequencing despite large depth.

TCRdb's table, derived via immunoSEQ multiplex PCR, lists solely in-frame clones and lacks some. The sample contains more than 2,000,000 clones, approximately 93% of which appear only once. This CDR3 contains 15 residues. V was cut by 3 bases and J by 5 bases, with 14 bases left in between. The germline V gene encodes CDR1 MDHEN and CDR2 SYDVKM. Turning to this clone: The antigen is undetermined.

The specimen was naive CD4+ T cells from PBMCs. Subset reported: CD45RA+ positively selected. The TCR sequence derives from a man aged 18 to 30 in good health. Some clones in this sample may be carry-over from other donors' samples. This rearrangement joins TRBV28 to TRBJ1-5, with D perhaps matching TRBD1 (5 bases). CDR3 region: CASSFSQGGYQPQHF. For the CDR3, the DNA is TGTGCCAGCAGTTTTAGTCAGGGAGGCTATCAGCCCCAGCATTTT.